This T cell receptor (beta chain) is from a study of T-cell reconstitution after alpha-beta-depleted transplantation in children. The authors prepared the TCRbeta library with unique molecular identifiers. TCRdb fed the PCR reads into MiXCR, producing one record per CDR3 protein. The profile shows approximately 490,000 distinct CDR3 sequences, roughly an eighth of them singletons. The CDR3 is 14 amino acids. V lost 0 bases to trimming and J lost 5 bases, with 11 bases between them. In germline, CDR1 is SGDLS, CDR2 YYNGEE. This chain joins TRBV9 and TRBJ2-5; D is unresolved. This clonotype originated in a human donor who donated a stem cell graft to a child with combined immunodeficiency. Sequences were derived from PBMCs from the stem cell graft donor, sampled from the stem cell graft. CDR3 in amino acids: CASSVDPSRETQYF. The CDR3 DNA follows: TGTGCCAGCAGCGTAGATCCCAGCCGGGAGACCCAGTACTTC. Full variable domain (rest looked up from reference TRBV9 and TRBJ2-5): DSGVTQTPKHLITATGQRVTLRCSPRSGDLSVYWYQQSLDQGLQFLIQYYNGEERAKGNILERFSAQQFPDLHSELNLSSLELGDSALYFCASSVDPSRETQYFGPGTRLLVL.